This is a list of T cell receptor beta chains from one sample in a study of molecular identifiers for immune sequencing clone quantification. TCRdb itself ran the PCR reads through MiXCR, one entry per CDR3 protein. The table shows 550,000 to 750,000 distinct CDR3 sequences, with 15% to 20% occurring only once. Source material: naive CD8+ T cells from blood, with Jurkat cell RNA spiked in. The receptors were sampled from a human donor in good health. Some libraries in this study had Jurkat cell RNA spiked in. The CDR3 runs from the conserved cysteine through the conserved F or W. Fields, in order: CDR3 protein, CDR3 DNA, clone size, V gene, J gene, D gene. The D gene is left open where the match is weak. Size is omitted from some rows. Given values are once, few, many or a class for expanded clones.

CDR3: CASSSLGGESWYKQYF; DNA: TGCGCCAGCAGCTCCCTTGGGGGGGAGTCATGGTACAAGCAGTACTTC; size: .; V: TRBV5-1; J: TRBJ2-7; D: TRBD2
CDR3: CASSSRGNQPQHF; DNA: TGTGCCAGCAGTTCCCGTGGGAATCAGCCCCAGCATTTT; size: many; V: TRBV12-3/TRBV12-4; J: TRBJ1-5; D: .
CDR3: CASSLQTGDNERFF; DNA: TGTGCCAGCAGCCTGCAGACAGGGGACAATGAGCGGTTCTTC; size: .; V: TRBV7-9; J: TRBJ2-1; D: TRBD1
CDR3: CAISETHATGPYEQYF; DNA: TGTGCCATCAGTGAGACTCACGCCACAGGGCCTTACGAGCAGTACTTC; size: few; V: TRBV10-3; J: TRBJ2-7; D: .
CDR3: CAISESSPNQPQHF; DNA: TGTGCCATCAGTGAGTCTAGCCCAAATCAGCCCCAGCATTTT; size: many; V: TRBV10-3; J: TRBJ1-5; D: .
CDR3: CASSVSGSGANVLTF; DNA: TGTGCCAGCAGCGTGAGTGGTTCTGGGGCCAACGTCCTGACTTTC; size: few; V: TRBV9; J: TRBJ2-6; D: .
CDR3: CATAPGSRVEQYF; DNA: TGTGCCACAGCACCAGGGTCTCGGGTGGAGCAGTACTTC; size: few; V: TRBV6-5; J: TRBJ2-7; D: .
CDR3: CAGTGGGAITDTQYF; DNA: TGTGCCGGAACTGGCGGAGGGGCAATCACAGATACGCAGTATTTT; size: once; V: TRBV30; J: TRBJ2-3; D: .
CDR3: CASSPPTWTPISEQFF; DNA: TGTGCCAGCTCACCACCGACCTGGACCCCTATCTCGGAGCAGTTCTTC; size: .; V: TRBV18; J: TRBJ2-1; D: .
CDR3: CASSSRARTHNEQFF; DNA: TGTGCCAGCAGTTCCCGAGCGAGAACACACAATGAGCAGTTCTTC; size: .; V: TRBV27; J: TRBJ2-1; D: .
CDR3: CAWTWDSYTDTQYF; DNA: TGTGCCTGGACCTGGGACAGCTACACAGATACGCAGTATTTT; size: many; V: TRBV30; J: TRBJ2-3; D: TRBD1
CDR3: CASSQWASGSYEQYF; DNA: TGTGCCAGCAGTCAGTGGGCTAGCGGCTCCTACGAGCAGTACTTC; size: .; V: TRBV11-2; J: TRBJ2-7; D: TRBD2
CDR3: CASSEYTGRTRREYSTDTQYF; DNA: TGTGCCAGCAGCGAGTACACGGGACGAACCCGGCGGGAGTATAGCACAGATACGCAGTATTTT; size: many; V: TRBV6-6; J: TRBJ2-3; D: TRBD2
CDR3: CASSPSSGQGDETQYF; DNA: TGTGCCAGCAGCCCCTCCAGCGGACAGGGGGACGAGACCCAGTACTTC; size: many; V: TRBV7-9; J: TRBJ2-5; D: TRBD1
CDR3: CASSEGAGTTYEQYF; DNA: TGTGCCAGCAGTGAAGGGGCGGGGACCACCTACGAGCAGTACTTC; size: many; V: TRBV2; J: TRBJ2-7; D: .
CDR3: CATSDFGTGELFF; DNA: TGTGCCACCAGTGATTTTGGAACCGGGGAGCTGTTTTTT; size: many; V: TRBV24-1; J: TRBJ2-2; D: .
CDR3: CASSPWGGGNNEQFF; DNA: TGTGCCAGCAGCCCTTGGGGGGGCGGGAACAATGAGCAGTTCTTC; size: .; V: TRBV12-3/TRBV12-4; J: TRBJ2-1; D: .
CDR3: CASSMGDSEIYEQYF; DNA: TGTGCCAGTAGTATGGGGGACAGCGAAATCTACGAGCAGTACTTC; size: few; V: TRBV19; J: TRBJ2-7; D: TRBD1
CDR3: CASSFRPGSTGELFF; DNA: TGTGCCAGCAGCTTCAGGCCCGGGAGTACCGGGGAGCTGTTTTTT; size: many; V: TRBV7-3; J: TRBJ2-2; D: .
CDR3: CAWSTGAFYEQYF; DNA: TGTGCCTGGAGTACGGGGGCTTTCTACGAGCAGTACTTC; size: .; V: TRBV30; J: TRBJ2-7; D: .
CDR3: CASRYSGEGNFYEQYF; DNA: TGTGCCAGCAGGTACTCCGGGGAGGGTAATTTTTACGAGCAGTACTTC; size: .; V: TRBV12-3/TRBV12-4; J: TRBJ2-7; D: TRBD2
CDR3: CSARGRGAAADTGELFF; DNA: TGCAGTGCTAGGGGGCGGGGGGCCGCTGCGGACACCGGGGAGCTGTTTTTT; size: .; V: TRBV20-1; J: TRBJ2-2; D: TRBD2
CDR3: CSARVVRGQETQYF; DNA: TGCAGTGCTAGAGTGGTGAGGGGACAAGAGACCCAGTACTTC; size: .; V: TRBV20-1; J: TRBJ2-5; D: .
CDR3: CSARDGTSGHNEQFF; DNA: TGCAGTGCTAGAGATGGGACTAGCGGCCACAATGAGCAGTTCTTC; size: many; V: TRBV20-1; J: TRBJ2-1; D: TRBD2
CDR3: CSVQVPAYYGYTF; DNA: TGCAGCGTCCAGGTCCCGGCGTATTATGGCTACACCTTC; size: many; V: TRBV29-1; J: TRBJ1-2; D: .
CDR3: CASSSTDRGCEQYF; DNA: TGTGCCAGCAGTTCAACCGACAGGGGATGCGAGCAGTACTTC; size: .; V: TRBV6-2/TRBV6-3; J: TRBJ2-7; D: TRBD1
CDR3: CASSAKRTSGFLVANTGELFF; DNA: TGTGCCAGCAGCGCCAAGAGGACTAGCGGGTTCCTTGTCGCGAACACCGGGGAGCTGTTTTTT; size: .; V: TRBV9; J: TRBJ2-2; D: TRBD2
CDR3: CASSPGLVFGAFF; DNA: TGTGCCAGCAGTCCTGGGCTCGTCTTTGGAGCTTTCTTT; size: many; V: TRBV27; J: TRBJ1-1; D: .
CDR3: CASSFGNQPRHF; DNA: TGTGCCAGCAGTTTCGGAAATCAGCCCCGGCATTTT; size: .; V: TRBV27; J: TRBJ1-5; D: .
CDR3: CASSYVGGPETQYF; DNA: TGTGCCAGCAGTTACGTCGGAGGTCCCGAGACCCAGTACTTC; size: many; V: TRBV6-6; J: TRBJ2-5; D: .
CDR3: CASSPGREDNEQFF; DNA: TGTGCCAGCAGTCCGGGGCGGGAGGACAATGAGCAGTTCTTC; size: few; V: TRBV6-6; J: TRBJ2-1; D: TRBD2
CDR3: CSARGAGAQETQYF; DNA: TGCAGTGCTAGAGGAGCGGGGGCCCAAGAGACCCAGTACTTC; size: .; V: TRBV20-1; J: TRBJ2-5; D: TRBD2
CDR3: CSAREIMREGTGELFF; DNA: TGCAGTGCTAGAGAGATAATGCGGGAGGGGACCGGGGAGCTGTTTTTT; size: many; V: TRBV20-1; J: TRBJ2-2; D: TRBD2
CDR3: CASSKEIGGRGLTDTQYF; DNA: TGTGCCAGCAGCAAAGAAATTGGGGGCAGGGGGCTAACAGATACGCAGTATTTT; size: few; V: TRBV21-1; J: TRBJ2-3; D: .
CDR3: CSAQQDGYTF; DNA: TGCAGTGCGCAACAGGATGGCTACACCTTC; size: many; V: TRBV20-1; J: TRBJ1-2; D: .
CDR3: CASSPIVGHYGYTF; DNA: TGTGCCAGCAGTCCTATAGTAGGGCACTATGGCTACACCTTC; size: many; V: TRBV6-5; J: TRBJ1-2; D: .
CDR3: CASSLGGGTRNEQFF; DNA: TGTGCCAGCAGTTTAGGAGGGGGTACACGCAATGAGCAGTTCTTC; size: .; V: TRBV12-3/TRBV12-4; J: TRBJ2-1; D: .
CDR3: CASRLWSSGTSTDTQYF; DNA: TGTGCCAGCAGATTGTGGTCTAGCGGGACTAGCACAGATACGCAGTATTTT; size: .; V: TRBV9; J: TRBJ2-3; D: TRBD2
CDR3: CATSDLAGTPGETQYF; DNA: TGTGCCACCAGTGATTTGGCAGGTACCCCCGGCGAGACCCAGTACTTC; size: few; V: TRBV24-1; J: TRBJ2-5; D: .
CDR3: CASSYSLHLGEETQYF; DNA: TGTGCCAGCAGTTACTCCCTCCATTTGGGAGAAGAGACCCAGTACTTC; size: many; V: TRBV6-2/TRBV6-3; J: TRBJ2-5; D: .
CDR3: CASSFNSVAPLGNTIYF; DNA: TGTGCCAGCAGTTTCAACAGTGTCGCCCCCCTCGGAAACACCATATATTTT; size: many; V: TRBV6-5; J: TRBJ1-3; D: .
CDR3: CSVADSTSYNEQFF; DNA: TGCAGCGTTGCGGACAGTACCTCCTACAATGAGCAGTTCTTC; size: few; V: TRBV29-1; J: TRBJ2-1; D: .
CDR3: CASSSADTYEQYF; DNA: TGTGCCAGCAGCTCAGCGGACACCTACGAGCAGTACTTC; size: .; V: TRBV7-2; J: TRBJ2-7; D: .
CDR3: CSATSGTESSYEQYF; DNA: TGCAGTGCGACATCCGGGACAGAGAGCTCCTACGAGCAGTACTTC; size: many; V: TRBV20-1; J: TRBJ2-7; D: TRBD1
CDR3: CASSYLTLWTALGYTF; DNA: TGTGCCAGCAGTTACCTGACCCTATGGACAGCTCTTGGCTACACCTTC; size: many; V: TRBV6-2/TRBV6-3; J: TRBJ1-2; D: .
CDR3: CASSQGPNRGTGSSGANVLTF; DNA: TGCGCCAGCAGCCAAGGACCCAACCGCGGGACAGGAAGCTCTGGGGCCAACGTCCTGACTTTC; size: .; V: TRBV4-3; J: TRBJ2-6; D: TRBD1
CDR3: CASRLTGLGTYGQYF; DNA: TGTGCCAGCAGACTAACAGGGTTGGGGACCTACGGGCAGTACTTC; size: .; V: TRBV6-1; J: TRBJ2-7; D: .
CDR3: CASSPGTSGEQFF; DNA: TGTGCCAGCAGCCCCGGGACTAGCGGAGAGCAGTTCTTC; size: .; V: TRBV7-3; J: TRBJ2-1; D: TRBD2
CDR3: CSVTGWGTGELFF; DNA: TGCAGCGTGACAGGGTGGGGCACCGGGGAGCTGTTTTTT; size: few; V: TRBV29-1; J: TRBJ2-2; D: TRBD1
CDR3: CATRQGPAAETQYF; DNA: TGTGCCACCCGACAGGGACCCGCCGCAGAGACCCAGTACTTC; size: many; V: TRBV28; J: TRBJ2-5; D: TRBD1
CDR3: CAISERSNSRDTYGYTF; DNA: TGTGCCATCAGTGAGCGCTCTAACTCCCGGGACACCTATGGCTACACCTTC; size: many; V: TRBV10-3; J: TRBJ1-2; D: .
CDR3: CASSTRNQPQHF; DNA: TGTGCCAGCAGTACCCGTAATCAGCCCCAGCATTTT; size: few; V: TRBV6-2/TRBV6-3; J: TRBJ1-5; D: .
CDR3: CASSRTSESTDTQYF; DNA: TGTGCCAGCAGCCGGACTAGTGAGAGCACAGATACGCAGTATTTT; size: few; V: TRBV7-6; J: TRBJ2-3; D: TRBD2